Sequencing of this T cell receptor beta chain was carried out in a study of CD8 T cells in ankylosing spondylitis. Study-level findings and limits: Disease-linked clones had a CD8+ phenotype and relatively low frequency in peripheral blood.

This clonotype was found many times. Its target is not known. Molecular-barcoded quantitative 5'-RACE produced these TCR beta libraries. TCRdb re-derived calls from the 5' RACE reads in MiXCR, one entry per CDR3 protein. The sample includes hundreds of thousands of distinct CDR3 sequences, about 11% of them seen just once. Trimming shortened V by 2 bases and J by 6 bases, and 10 bases separated the two germline ends. The V gene's germline CDR1 is LGHDT and CDR2 YNNKEL (reference sequence). This CDR3 region has 14 residues. The chain joins TRBV3-1 to TRBJ2-2, with a possible D match to TRBD1 (5 bases). The source material was blood, either unsorted or a sorted T cell fraction (not recorded which). The source is a male donor with ankylosing spondylitis or in good health (not recorded which). The CDR3 reads CASSQQARAGELFF. CDR3 coding DNA: TGTGCCAGCAGCCAACAGGCCAGGGCCGGGGAGCTGTTTTTT.